This T cell receptor (beta chain) was sequenced for a study of T cells after posttransplantation cyclophosphamide. Study results and caveats: Tissue-infiltrating T cells from skin or gut overlapped little with blood T cells. After PTCy, TRB diversity resembled that of CNI/methotrexate controls. Later blood repertoires were often dominated by clones from the donor CD8+ memory compartment.

Control samples came 1 year after myeloablative marrow transplants with methotrexate plus calcineurin inhibitor. Comments on this clone: Its target is unknown.

Clones were sequenced by immunoSEQ multiplex PCR, and TCRdb holds only the in-frame ones, with some missing. The sample records 16,000 or so clones, 85% being singletons. The J segment lost 1 base and the V segment lost 4 bases, leaving 12 bases of the junction unmatched. In germline, CDR1 is MNHNS, CDR2 SASEGT. The CDR3 contains 19 residues. Sequenced material: PBMCs, taken after allogeneic stem cell transplant with calcineurin inhibitor and methotrexate. The clonotype originates from a young adult female patient who received an allogeneic stem cell transplant from an unrelated donor, was CMV-positive, and had acute and chronic GVHD. Part of the T cells may come from the graft donor. This chain joins TRBV6-1 and TRBJ2-3, with 12 positions matching TRBD1. The CDR3 region has the DNA TGTGCCAGCAGTGCGAGGAGAGGGACAGGGGGCTTCCGCACAGATACGCAGTATTTT. It encodes CASSARRGTGGFRTDTQYF.